The 11 T cell receptor beta chains below were found in one sample sequenced in a study of OX40 agonist ivuxolimab in advanced cancers. Clones were sequenced by immunoSEQ multiplex PCR, and TCRdb holds only the in-frame ones, with some missing. The sample records about 45,000 clones, approximately 84% being singletons. The specimen comprised CD4+ or CD8+ T cells sorted from blood, sampled in a trial of the OX40 agonist ivuxolimab. All receptors derive from an adult with an advanced solid tumor such as melanoma, head and neck, liver or kidney cancer.

The chain carries TRBV7-9 and TRBJ1-1; 11 nucleotides agree with TRBD1. The CDR3 is 17 residues long. V dropped 5 bases and J dropped 4; count of bases not matched to a gene: 12. Germline V gene sequence: CDR1 SEHNR, CDR2 FQNEAQ (reference sequence). CDR3 protein: CASSLGQGAGLGTEAFF. CDR3 nucleotides: TGTGCCAGCAGCCTAGGACAGGGGGCAGGTTTAGGCACTGAAGCTTTCTTT.

This clone has just a few counts. V is TRBV11-2 and J is TRBJ2-7; D is uncertain. Between the trimmed V and J ends, which lost 5 bases and 2 bases, there was a span of 19 bases. This CDR3 has 16 amino acids. Per germline, CDR1 SGHAT and CDR2 FQNNGV. This CDR3 reads CASSQRYDPAAYEQYF. In DNA form, the CDR3 reads TGTGCCAGCAGCCAACGGTATGACCCGGCAGCCTACGAGCAGTACTTC. The complete variable domain, with remaining parts taken from reference TRBV11-2 and TRBJ2-7, reads EAGVAQSPRYKIIEKRQSVAFWCNPISGHATLYWYQQILGQGPKLLIQFQNNGVVDDSQLPKDRFSAERLKGVDSTLKIQPAKLEDSAVYLCASSQRYDPAAYEQYFGPGTRLTVT.

This clone was counted between two and nine times. The V call is TRBV5-1, the J call TRBJ1-2; D remains ambiguous. CDR3 length: 19 residues. Germline V gene sequence: CDR1 SGHRS, CDR2 YFSETQ. V was trimmed by 0 bases and J by 6 bases, leaving 27 bases between them. In DNA, the CDR3 is TGCGCCAGCAGCTTGGGACTGATTTTCCACCCGAATTTCATAAATGGCTACACCTTC. This translates into CASSLGLIFHPNFINGYTF. The variable domain in full, with the rest retrieved from reference TRBV5-1 and TRBJ1-2, is KAGVTQTPRYLIKTRGQQVTLSCSPISGHRSVSWYQQTPGQGLQFLFEYFSETQRNKGNFPGRFSGRQFSNSRSEMNVSTLELGDSALYLCASSLGLIFHPNFINGYTFGSGTRLTVV.

This chain links TRBV7-9 with TRBJ2-2; the D is unclear. Germline values: CDR1 SEHNR, CDR2 FQNEAQ (reference sequence). The V and J ends lost 2 bases and 4 bases respectively, with 2 bases between them. The CDR3 has 12 residues. In nucleotides, the CDR3 is TGTGCCAGCAGCTTACTCACCGGGGAGCTGTTTTTT. This encodes CASSLLTGELFF.

DNA of the CDR3: TGTGCCAGCAGCTTAGGCCCTTCCCCCTACAATGAGCAGTTCTTC. It encodes CASSLGPSPYNEQFF. This chain connects TRBV5-6 to TRBJ2-1; the D is unclear. In germline, CDR1 is SGHDT, CDR2 YYEEEE. V was pared by 2 bases and J by 2 bases, with 11 bases between. The CDR3 has 15 residues.

The rearrangement links TRBV7-8 to TRBJ2-7; 9 nucleotides match TRBD2. The CDR3 loop spans 16 amino acids. Germline lookup yields CDR1 SGHVS and CDR2 FQNEAQ. V was clipped by 1 base and J by 4 bases; unmatched bases: 8. The CDR3 spells CASSLDPGLAIYEQYF. In DNA form, the CDR3 reads TGTGCCAGCAGCTTAGATCCGGGACTAGCCATTTACGAGCAGTACTTC. The full variable domain, its missing parts supplied by reference TRBV7-8 and TRBJ2-7, is GAGVSQSPRYKVAKRGQDVALRCDPISGHVSLFWYQQALGQGPEFLTYFQNEAQLDKSGLPSDRFFAERPEGSVSTLKIQRTQQEDSAVYLCASSLDPGLAIYEQYFGPGTRLTVT.

V and J are TRBV6-1 and TRBJ2-5; no reliable D call. V shed 0 bases and J shed 7 bases, with 9 bases lying between them. CDR1 is MNHNS and CDR2 is SASEGT in the germline V gene. The CDR3 is made up of 13 amino acids. The CDR3 coding sequence is TGTGCCAGCAGTGAAGCGCTTCCGGGGACCCAGTACTTC. Translated, it gives CASSEALPGTQYF.

The J gene is TRBJ1-1, the V gene TRBV29-1, with TRBD1 as a possible D gene (6 bases). Germline V lookup: CDR1 SQVTM, CDR2 ANQGSEA. The CDR3 covers 11 residues. V dropped 6 bases and J dropped 7 bases, with 12 bases sitting between them. In DNA, the CDR3 is TGCAGCGTGGGCCTGGGACATGAAGCTTTCTTT. Its protein product is CSVGLGHEAFF.

This chain connects TRBV19 to TRBJ1-1, with unresolved D. The germline V gene has CDR1 LNHDA and CDR2 SQIVND (reference sequence). The CDR3 loop spans 14 amino acids. With 2 bases removed from V and 2 bases from J, the gap between germline ends came to 9 bases. CDR3: CASSITSVNTEAFF. The CDR3 nucleotides are TGTGCCAGTAGTATAACGTCAGTAAACACTGAAGCTTTCTTT.

The CDR3 bases are TGTGCCAGCAGCCGCACGGGGTTCGAGGCTTTCTTT. Translating it yields CASSRTGFEAFF. V and J are TRBV9 and TRBJ1-1; D is undetermined. Germline V lookup: CDR1 SGDLS, CDR2 YYNGEE. CDR3 size: 12 residues. The V and J ends lost 4 bases and 11 bases respectively, with 15 bases between them.

V and J are TRBV19 and TRBJ1-3; no definite D call. Between the trimmed V and J ends, which lost 3 bases and 0 bases, there was a span of 9 bases. The CDR3 length is 15 residues. Germline values: CDR1 LNHDA, CDR2 SQIVND (reference sequence). The CDR3 reads CASSMGRASGNTIYF. In DNA, the CDR3 is TGTGCCAGTAGTATGGGAAGGGCCTCTGGAAACACCATATATTTT.